These 11 T cell receptor beta chains came from one sample sequenced in a study of T cell repertoires in ileal Crohn's disease. Sequencing was performed with immunoSEQ multiplex PCR; in TCRdb, only in-frame clones are kept and a portion is missing. The table shows roughly 5,100 clones, with roughly 84% occurring only once. Material: ileal tissue. The receptors come from an adult with Crohn's disease.

The chain carries TRBV10-3 and TRBJ2-7, with 7 bases lining up with TRBD1. Germline CDR1 is ENHRY and CDR2 is SYGVKD. V shed 6 bases and J 0 bases; nucleotides not matched to a gene: 5. The CDR3 sequence is 14 residues long. The CDR3 DNA reads TGTGCCATCAGGGCCGGACAGGTCTCCTACGAGCAGTACTTC. It yields the protein CAIRAGQVSYEQYF.

The rearrangement links TRBV27 to TRBJ2-3, with 12 nucleotides matching TRBD2. The trim removed 6 bases at V and 6 bases at J, leaving 7 bases unmatched. Germline V gene data show CDR1 as MNHEY and CDR2 as SMNVEV (reference sequence). This CDR3 spans 15 amino acids. The CDR3 region has the DNA TGTGCCAGCAGAATACTAGCGGGGGGCCGGGATACGCAGTATTTT. This translates into CASRILAGGRDTQYF.

This chain connects TRBV30 to TRBJ1-4; D is unresolved. V lost 4 bases, J lost 4 bases, and 7 bases lay in between. The CDR3 sequence is 12 residues long. Germline V CDR1 and CDR2: GTSNPN, SVGIG (reference sequence). DNA for the CDR3: TGTGCCTGGACGGGGATTAATGAAAAACTGTTTTTT. It codes for CAWTGINEKLFF.

This chain uses TRBV7-6 with TRBJ1-3; the D is unclear. The CDR3 covers 14 residues. The germline gives CDR1 SGHVS, CDR2 FNYEAQ. V lost 5 bases to trimming and J lost 0 bases, with 8 bases between them. The CDR3 here is CASSPRSSGNTIYF. In DNA form, the CDR3 reads TGTGCCAGCAGCCCTAGGAGCTCTGGAAACACCATATATTTT.

This clone showed up just once. V and J are TRBV5-6 and TRBJ1-6, with 7 nucleotides matching TRBD1. Trimming removed 2 bases from V and 7 bases from J; junction bases left unmatched: 6. CDR3 length equals 15 residues. Germline V CDR1 and CDR2: SGHDT, YYEEEE. This CDR3 reads CASSFFGTENSPLHF. The CDR3 DNA sequence: TGTGCCAGCAGCTTTTTTGGGACAGAGAATTCACCCCTCCACTTT.

The chain couples TRBV6-5 to TRBJ2-7, with 9 bases aligning to TRBD1. With V trimmed by 6 bases and J by 4 bases, 4 bases remained unmatched. Germline assignment: CDR1 MNHEY and CDR2 SVGAGI. The CDR3 is 13 residues long. For the CDR3, the DNA is TGTGCCAGCAGCCGGGGACAGGGTTACGAGCAGTACTTC. Translation gives CASSRGQGYEQYF.

The chain couples TRBV4-2 to TRBJ2-7, with 10 bases lining up with TRBD1. CDR1 and CDR2 (germline): LGHNA, YNFKEQ. The CDR3 runs to 16 residues. Unmatched junction bases numbered 7, after V lost 0 bases and J lost 5 bases. The CDR3, as DNA: TGTGCCAGCAGCCAAGATTGGCGACAGGGGGCCCACGAGCAGTACTTC. Protein product: CASSQDWRQGAHEQYF.

The chain employs TRBV7-8 and TRBJ2-1; TRBD2 aligns across 13 bases. From germline, CDR1 is SGHVS and CDR2 FQNEAQ. The CDR3 has 16 residues. The ends lost 3 bases at V and 2 bases at J; junction bases unmatched: 1. The CDR3 coding sequence is TGTGCCAGCAGCTTTGGGACTAGCGGGACCTACAATGAGCAGTTCTTC. As protein: CASSFGTSGTYNEQFF.

The chain has TRBV28 and TRBJ2-5, with TRBD2 as a possible D gene (5 bases). Trimming left V 2 bases short and J 5 bases short, with 21 bases between. The CDR3 consists of 17 residues. CDR1 is MDHEN, CDR2 SYDVKM, per germline. In DNA form, the CDR3 reads TGTGCCAGCAGTTTAGACCCCGGGCTAGCAGATTGGGAGACCCAGTACTTC. Its translation is CASSLDPGLADWETQYF. Combining the CDR3 with reference TRBV28 and TRBJ2-5 gives the whole variable domain DVKVTQSSRYLVKRTGEKVFLECVQDMDHENMFWYRQDPGLGLRLIYFSYDVKMKEKGDIPEGYSVSREKKERFSLILESASTNQTSMYLCASSLDPGLADWETQYFGPGTRLLVL.

V usage is TRBV2 and J usage is TRBJ2-7; D unclear. Looked up from germline, CDR1 is SNHLY and CDR2 is FYNNEI. This CDR3 comprises 12 residues. V lost 7 bases and J 2 bases, leaving 9 bases between the germline ends. The CDR3 sequence: CASNGGTYEQYF. Written as DNA, the CDR3 is TGTGCCAGCAATGGCGGTACCTACGAGCAGTACTTC.

This rearrangement joins TRBV5-4 to TRBJ1-1; 8 bases fit TRBD1. The germline gives CDR1 SGHNT, CDR2 YYREEE (reference sequence). The CDR3 consists of 16 residues. Trimming took 0 bases from V and 6 from J; bases not matched to a gene: 10. CDR3 DNA sequence: TGTGCCAGCAGCTTGGGAGGTGGACAGGGCAGACCTGAAGCTTTCTTT. Residues: CASSLGGGQGRPEAFF.